Listed here are 29 T cell receptor beta chains from one sample, sequenced in a study of Graves' ophthalmopathy and Graves' hyperthyroidism. The sequenced template was RNA, covering the TCR beta CDR3 region. Second-round multiplex PCR came after first-round RT-PCR with HTBI primers. TCRdb reprocessed the multiplex PCR reads via MiXCR and lists one record per CDR3 protein. The sample contains around 590,000 distinct CDR3 sequences, under 40% of which appear only once. Sample: peripheral blood or thyroid tissue (not recorded which). These TCRs come from an adult man with Graves' hyperthyroidism.

This clonotype was seen a handful of times. This chain links TRBV10-3 with TRBJ2-5; 12 nucleotides match TRBD2. Germline CDR1 and CDR2: ENHRY and SYGVKD. This CDR3 is 15 amino acids long. Unmatched junction bases numbered 4, after V lost 4 bases and J lost 4 bases. The CDR3 loop reads CAISGASGGAETQYF. As DNA, the CDR3 is TGTGCCATCAGTGGAGCTAGCGGGGGGGCAGAGACCCAGTACTTC.

This clonotype was recorded many times. CDR3 sequence reads: CATSRDPPVQETQYF. As DNA, the CDR3 is TGTGCCACCAGCAGAGATCCACCCGTTCAAGAGACCCAGTACTTC. The V call is TRBV15, the J call TRBJ2-5; D is unclear. Germline V gives CDR1 LNHNV, CDR2 YYDKDF (reference sequence). Trimming left V 0 bases short and J 2 bases short, with 10 bases between. CDR3 size: 15 residues.

V is TRBV25-1 and J is TRBJ2-7; TRBD1 might be the D (6 bases). The CDR3 extends over 13 amino acids. From germline, CDR1 is MGHDK and CDR2 SYGVNS. V was clipped by 4 bases and J by 7 bases, with 14 bases between them. The CDR3 DNA is TGTGCCAGCAGTGCTAGACAGGCCGCTGAGCAGTACTTC. It encodes CASSARQAAEQYF.

The CDR3 sequence: CASSLRGQAHEQYF. CDR3 nucleotide sequence: TGTGCCAGCAGCTTAAGGGGGCAGGCCCACGAGCAGTACTTC. V is TRBV7-2 and J is TRBJ2-7; the match to TRBD1 covers 7 bases. The ends lost 2 bases at V and 5 bases at J; junction bases unmatched: 6. CDR1 SGHTA and CDR2 FQGNSA come from the germline V gene. The length of the CDR3 is 14 residues.

The sample holds many counts of this clonotype. The rearrangement links TRBV2 to TRBJ2-2; 9 bases are a match to TRBD2. The germline V gene has CDR1 SNHLY and CDR2 FYNNEI. This CDR3 is built from 16 residues. V dropped 3 bases and J dropped 4; count of bases not matched to a gene: 6. CDR3 region: CASSEPSGVITGELFF. For the CDR3, the DNA is TGTGCCAGCAGTGAGCCTAGCGGGGTGATCACCGGGGAGCTGTTTTTT.

CDR3 sequence: CAISLGLAGSGANVLTF. The CDR3 nucleotides are TGTGCCATCAGTCTCGGACTAGCGGGGTCTGGGGCCAACGTCCTGACTTTC. The genes are TRBV10-3 and TRBJ2-6, with 12 bases matching TRBD2. J lost 1 base, V lost 5 bases, and 3 bases had no gene match. The germline gives CDR1 ENHRY, CDR2 SYGVKD. The CDR3 contains 17 residues.

The chain joins TRBV9 to TRBJ1-3, with D perhaps matching TRBD1 (5 bases). Per germline, CDR1 SGDLS and CDR2 YYNGEE. Trimming removed 4 bases from V and 8 bases from J, with 16 bases in between. This CDR3 has 14 amino acids. The CDR3 loop reads CASSMGQLEDTIYF. The CDR3 DNA is TGTGCCAGCAGCATGGGGCAGTTGGAGGACACCATATATTTT.

Regarding this clonotype: This is likely an artifact of a read error, given a far larger clone one base away. The J gene is TRBJ1-5, the V gene TRBV5-1; TRBD1 might be the D (6 bases). This CDR3 has 12 residues. Germline V gene data show CDR1 as SGHRS and CDR2 as YFSETQ. The CDR3 DNA follows: TGTGGCAGCAGCTCAGGGGATCAGCCCCAGCATTTT. Protein sequence: CGSSSGDQPQHF.

The sample holds a few counts of this clonotype. The chain employs TRBV28 and TRBJ2-7; no reliable D call. V was pared by 2 bases and J by 0 bases, with 14 bases between. The CDR3 sequence is 16 residues long. From germline, CDR1 is MDHEN and CDR2 SYDVKM. In DNA, the CDR3 is TGTGCCAGCAGTTTAGCATGGAAGCTGAGCTCCTACGAGCAGTACTTC. Translation gives CASSLAWKLSSYEQYF.

The chain carries TRBV4-1 and TRBJ1-4, with D unclear. Trimming left V 0 bases short and J 7 bases short, with 15 bases between. This CDR3 is 16 amino acids long. CDR1 MGHRA and CDR2 YSYEKL come from the germline V gene. The CDR3 DNA reads as TGCGCCAGCAGCCAAGATCTCGCCACCTGGGGTGAAAAACTGTTTTTT. Amino acid sequence: CASSQDLATWGEKLFF.

This clonotype was seen ten or more times. This chain joins TRBV20-1 and TRBJ1-6; D uncertain. V dropped 3 bases and J dropped 6 bases, with 9 bases sitting between them. CDR1 is DFQATT and CDR2 is SNEGSKA in the germline V gene (reference sequence). The CDR3 covers 13 residues. The CDR3 loop reads CSASREVNSPLHF. The CDR3 DNA is TGCAGTGCTAGCCGGGAAGTTAATTCACCCCTCCACTTT.

This chain connects TRBV29-1 to TRBJ1-4; TRBD1 aligns across 8 bases. The J segment lost 6 bases and the V segment lost 0 bases, leaving 3 bases of the junction unmatched. The CDR3 is 14 residues long. From germline, CDR1 is SQVTM and CDR2 ANQGSEA. CDR3 in DNA: TGCAGCGTTGAAGAAGGACAGGGTTATGAAAAACTGTTTTTT. This translates into CSVEEGQGYEKLFF.

A single count supports this clonotype. The gene calls are TRBV4-3 and TRBJ2-5; 8 nucleotides match TRBD1. The DNA end lines up better with TRBJ2-7; the J call may be wrong. Germline V gene lookup returns CDR1 LGHNA and CDR2 YSLEER. This CDR3 contains 16 residues. The CDR3 protein is CASSPMTGTGPCEQYF. CDR3 bases: TGCGCCAGCAGCCCAATGACCGGGACAGGCCCCTGCGAGCAGTACTTC.

This sequence joins TRBV29-1 and TRBJ1-3, with 8 nucleotides matching TRBD1. Germline trimming cut 7 bases from V and 7 bases from J; bases unmatched to any gene: 6. The CDR3 runs to 12 residues. The V gene's germline CDR1 is SQVTM and CDR2 ANQGSEA. The CDR3 sequence is CSAGQGWNTIYF. In DNA form, the CDR3 reads TGCAGCGCCGGACAGGGCTGGAACACCATATATTTT.

A word on this clonotype: One junction end disagrees with the germline gene, perhaps due to a read error. The chain recombines TRBV9 with TRBJ2-7; 9 nucleotides align to TRBD1. Germline CDR1 is SGDLS and CDR2 is YYNGEE. The CDR3 totals 14 residues. The CDR3 nucleotides read TGTGCCGGCAGCACCCCGGGACAGGGCTACGGGCAGTACTTC. Its translation: CAGSTPGQGYGQYF.

Here the CDR3 reads CASTTWEGAREETQYF. The CDR3, as DNA: TGTGCCAGCACCACCTGGGAGGGGGCAAGGGAGGAGACCCAGTACTTC. The chain carries TRBV6-5 and TRBJ2-5; D is possibly TRBD1 or TRBD2 (7 bases each). Trimming stripped 7 bases from V and 5 bases from J, with 23 bases between. The CDR3 consists of 16 residues. The germline gives CDR1 MNHEY, CDR2 SVGAGI.

The V and J genes are TRBV25-1 and TRBJ2-5; D uncertain. The ends were cut back, 8 bases at V and 6 bases at J, with 10 bases in the middle. Per the germline V gene, CDR1 is MGHDK and CDR2 is SYGVNS. CDR3 length equals 11 residues. The CDR3 DNA sequence: TGTGCCAGCTCACGTAGGAAGACCCAGTACTTC. This codes for CASSRRKTQYF.

This clonotype was seen repeatedly, ten times or more. The chain combines TRBV2 with TRBJ1-2, with D perhaps TRBD1 (5 bases). V gave up 6 bases and J gave up 3 bases, with 11 bases separating them. The CDR3 has 13 residues. CDR1 SNHLY and CDR2 FYNNEI come from the germline V gene. The CDR3 DNA follows: TGTGCCAGCAGACGGGACGGCGACTATGGCTACACCTTC. Encoded protein: CASRRDGDYGYTF.

Note on this clonotype: A much larger clonotype is one base distant, so this may be a read error. The gene calls are TRBV7-9 and TRBJ1-2; TRBD1 might be the D (6 bases). The CDR3 runs to 13 residues. Germline CDR1 reads SEHNR; CDR2 reads FQNEAQ (reference sequence). V was shortened by 5 bases and J by 10 bases, with 17 bases between the two germline ends. The CDR3 nucleotides read TGTGCCAGCAGCCCGGGACCGGGGGCTGACTACACCTTC. Its protein is CASSPGPGADYTF.

This clonotype was recorded many times. The chain has TRBV9 and TRBJ2-1; D gene unclear. Germline CDR1 and CDR2: SGDLS and YYNGEE. The germline V and J ends were trimmed by 1 base and 6 bases, with 2 bases remaining between them. CDR3 length equals 11 residues. The CDR3 nucleotides read TGTGCCAGCAGCGTAAGCAATGAGCAGTTCTTC. Translation gives CASSVSNEQFF.

Details on this clonotype: One end of the junction varies from germline; a read error may be responsible. The chain has TRBV6-6 and TRBJ1-1; D might be TRBD1 (6 bases). The CDR3 loop spans 12 amino acids. The V gene's germline CDR1 is MNHNY and CDR2 SVGAGI (reference sequence). The CDR3 sequence is CACSRGNTEASF. CDR3 sequence (DNA): TGTGCCTGCAGTAGGGGGAACACTGAAGCTTCCTTT.

This clonotype was observed a single time. The rearrangement uses TRBV20-1 and TRBJ2-5; 11 nucleotides agree with TRBD2. The CDR3 is 15 residues long. Germline V gives CDR1 DFQATT, CDR2 SNEGSKA (reference sequence). Trimming at V came to 1 base and at J to 1 base, leaving 2 bases not matched to a gene. The CDR3 bases are TGCAGTGCTAGAGGCCTAGCGGGAGGCCAAGAGACCCAGTACTTC. Amino acids: CSARGLAGGQETQYF.

The CDR3 spells CASSRTGASDTQYF. The CDR3 DNA sequence: TGTGCCAGCAGCCGGACAGGGGCGTCAGATACGCAGTATTTT. The V gene is TRBV7-3, the J gene TRBJ2-3; TRBD1 matches 9 bases. J was trimmed by 4 bases and V by 5 bases; bases with no gene match: 4. This CDR3 region has 14 residues. Germline CDR1 reads SGHTA; CDR2 reads FQGTGA.

This clonotype was counted ten times or more. This rearrangement joins TRBV30 to TRBJ2-5; D is unclear. Germline V gives CDR1 GTSNPN, CDR2 SVGIG (reference sequence). V was pared by 3 bases and J by 5 bases, with 16 bases between. The CDR3 is made up of 14 amino acids. Here the CDR3 reads CAWSPRAAGETQYF. CDR3 sequence (DNA): TGTGCCTGGAGCCCTCGGGCCGCCGGGGAGACCCAGTACTTC. The full variable domain, completed using reference TRBV30 and TRBJ2-5, is SQTIHQWPATLVQPVGSPLSLECTVEGTSNPNLYWYRQAAGRGLQLLFYSVGIGQISSEVPQNLSASRPQDRQFILSSKKLLLSDSGFYLCAWSPRAAGETQYFGPGTRLLVL.

Concerning this clonotype itself: A read error may explain this, as a much larger clone is one base away. The chain carries TRBV7-9 and TRBJ2-2; 8 bases line up with TRBD2. This CDR3 is built from 18 residues. Germline CDR1 reads SEHNR; CDR2 reads FQNEAQ (reference sequence). The V segment lost 8 bases and the J segment 3 bases; nucleotides outside the gene matches: 17. CDR3 protein: CASPRGGQPDPDTGELFF. The CDR3 DNA is TGTGCCAGCCCTCGGGGGGGGCAACCAGACCCGGACACCGGGGAGCTGTTTTTT.

This clonotype was counted at least ten times. The chain employs TRBV12-3 or TRBV12-4 and TRBJ1-2; D uncertain. This CDR3 spans 12 amino acids. The V and J ends lost 3 bases and 5 bases respectively, with 7 bases between them. The CDR3 loop reads CASSLSRYGYTF. The CDR3 coding sequence is TGTGCCAGCAGTTTGTCCCGATATGGCTACACCTTC.

This clonotype was picked up one time. The CDR3 is CASSLEASGSYTF. As DNA, the CDR3 is TGTGCCAGCAGCTTAGAGGCTAGCGGCAGCTACACCTTC. This rearrangement joins TRBV7-6 to TRBJ1-2, with no clear D. The CDR3 has 13 amino acids. The germline gives CDR1 SGHVS, CDR2 FNYEAQ. V was cut by 1 base and J by 9 bases, with 12 bases left in between.

This clonotype appeared a few times. The chain is built from TRBV5-8 and TRBJ1-5, with D unresolved. The CDR3 totals 14 residues. Per germline, CDR1 SGHTS and CDR2 YDEGEE. V dropped 1 base and J dropped 4 bases, with 9 bases sitting between them. This CDR3 reads CASSLSHRNQPQHF. CDR3 nucleotide sequence: TGTGCCAGCAGCTTGTCTCATCGGAATCAGCCCCAGCATTTT.

Comments on this clonotype: The CDR3 does not end in the conserved phenylalanine or tryptophan, so this is likely a read error. CDR3 in amino acids: CSVDQDRGLGGYTS. The CDR3 region has the DNA TGCAGCGTGGACCAAGACAGGGGATTGGGTGGCTACACCTCC. The rearrangement joins TRBV29-1 to TRBJ1-2; 8 bases map to TRBD1. The V gene end was trimmed by 6 bases and the J gene end by 7 bases; junction bases not matched to a gene: 13. This CDR3 has 14 residues. Germline CDR1 SQVTM, CDR2 ANQGSEA.